These 15 T cell receptor beta chains came from one sample sequenced in a study of T cells in Graves' hyperthyroidism and ophthalmopathy. TCR beta CDR3 regions were amplified from RNA. TCR CDR3 underwent first-round RT-PCR with the HTBI primer set. TCRdb processed the multiplex PCR reads anew with MiXCR; each CDR3 protein has one entry. The sample holds some 560,000 distinct CDR3 sequences, less than 15% seen once. The sample taken for sequencing was blood. The receptor source for this set is a woman aged 35 to 49 with Graves' hyperthyroidism.

This clonotype was seen a handful of times. Mismatch with germline at one junction end may stem from a read error. The chain carries TRBV6-1 and TRBJ2-7; a possible D gene is TRBD1 (5 bases). The CDR3 is 16 amino acids. The germline CDR1 and CDR2 sequences are MNHNS and SASEGT. CDR3 nucleotides: TGTGCCAGCAGTTCACCCGGACAACAGAACTCCCACGAGCAGTACTTC. This codes for CASSSPGQQNSHEQYF.

This clonotype was recorded a few times. V and J are TRBV29-1 and TRBJ2-1; a possible D gene is TRBD2 (6 bases). The CDR3 runs to 15 residues. Germline V CDR1 and CDR2: SQVTM, ANQGSEA. V gave up 3 bases and J gave up 4 bases, with 16 bases separating them. The CDR3 loop reads CSVDIRRAGYNEQFF. The CDR3 coding sequence is TGCAGCGTTGATATAAGGCGGGCGGGGTACAATGAGCAGTTCTTC.

The chain has TRBV6-1 and TRBJ1-1; D remains ambiguous. Per germline, CDR1 MNHNS and CDR2 SASEGT. Trimming left V 9 bases short and J 1 base short, with 12 bases between. The CDR3 extends over 13 amino acids. CDR3 bases: TGTGCCAGTACGGTGAATTGGAACACTGAAGCTTTCTTT. This sequence encodes CASTVNWNTEAFF.

This clonotype was detected many times. V usage is TRBV5-5 and J usage is TRBJ1-2; 7 nucleotides agree with TRBD1. Looked up from germline, CDR1 is SGHKS and CDR2 is YYEKEE (reference sequence). Losses at the gene ends were 6 bases for V and 6 bases for J; bases not matched to a gene: 11. This CDR3 is built from 14 residues. The CDR3 region has the DNA TGTGCCAGCACCAAAGGGACAGTCAGCGATGGCTACACCTTC. Protein: CASTKGTVSDGYTF.

The V and J genes are TRBV10-3 and TRBJ2-6; D possibly corresponds to TRBD2 (5 bases). Germline V CDR1 and CDR2: ENHRY, SYGVKD. The V end lost 0 bases, the J end lost 0 bases, and 6 bases lay between the germline ends. The CDR3 covers 16 residues. The CDR3 reads CAISESGSSGANVLTF. In nucleotides, the CDR3 is TGTGCCATCAGTGAGTCGGGGAGCTCTGGGGCCAACGTCCTGACTTTC.

This clonotype showed up just a few times. The chain links TRBV19 to TRBJ2-1; 7 positions agree with TRBD1. This CDR3 is 15 amino acids long. Germline V gene lookup returns CDR1 LNHDA and CDR2 SQIVND (reference sequence). Trimming at V came to 5 bases and at J to 5 bases, leaving 9 bases not matched to a gene. CDR3 region: CASSGLTGIDNEQFF. CDR3 sequence (DNA): TGTGCCAGTAGTGGATTGACAGGGATTGACAATGAGCAGTTCTTC.

This clonotype was seen ten or more times. The CDR3 DNA sequence: TGTGCCAGCAGCTTAGGGATTACGGCGGACATTCAGTACTTC. It is translated as CASSLGITADIQYF. The genes are TRBV11-2 and TRBJ2-4; D remains unclear. Germline-derived CDR1 and CDR2 are SGHAT and FQNNGV. The CDR3 consists of 14 residues. V was pared by 1 base and J by 8 bases, with 12 bases between.

In this sample, this clonotype turned up many times. The V gene is TRBV30, the J gene TRBJ1-1; D is undetermined. Germline assignment: CDR1 GTSNPN and CDR2 SVGIG (reference sequence). CDR3 length equals 12 residues. V lost 0 bases, J lost 0 bases, and 2 bases lay in between. CDR3 residues: CAWSVMNTEAFF. The CDR3 bases are TGTGCCTGGAGTGTTATGAACACTGAAGCTTTCTTT. Supplemented by reference TRBV30 and TRBJ1-1, the full variable domain reads SQTIHQWPATLVQPVGSPLSLECTVEGTSNPNLYWYRQAAGRGLQLLFYSVGIGQISSEVPQNLSASRPQDRQFILSSKKLLLSDSGFYLCAWSVMNTEAFFGQGTRLTVV.

Worth noting for this clonotype: One junction end does not reproduce the germline sequence, and a read error may be involved. The J gene is TRBJ2-7, the V gene TRBV3-1, with no clear D. CDR1 and CDR2 from the germline V gene are LGHDT and YNNKEL (reference sequence). This CDR3 is 12 amino acids long. The DNA of the CDR3 is TGTGCCAGCAGTCAGACTCCCTACAAGCAGTACTTC. Translation: CASSQTPYKQYF.

This clonotype was seen ten or more times. The V gene is TRBV20-1, the J gene TRBJ2-7; D gene unclear. The germline gives CDR1 DFQATT, CDR2 SNEGSKA (reference sequence). V lost 0 bases and J 0 bases, leaving 6 bases between the germline ends. The CDR3 is made up of 13 amino acids. CDR3 nucleotides: TGCAGTGCTAGAGATCCCACCTCCTACGAGCAGTACTTC. This encodes CSARDPTSYEQYF.

The V and J genes are TRBV11-3 and TRBJ2-1; 9 nucleotides align to TRBD1. The length of the CDR3 is 16 residues. The V gene end was trimmed by 0 bases and the J gene end by 2 bases; junction bases not matched to a gene: 2. CDR1 and CDR2 (germline): SGHNT, YENEEA. The CDR3 coding sequence is TGTGCCAGCAGCTTAGATGGGACAGGGACCTACAATGAGCAGTTCTTC. Translating it yields CASSLDGTGTYNEQFF.

This clonotype was seen at least ten times. The chain links TRBV6-4 to TRBJ1-2, with D tentatively TRBD1 (6 bases). The CDR3 has 14 residues. Germline V gives CDR1 MRHNA, CDR2 SNTAGT. The V gene lost 6 bases and the J gene lost 4 bases, with 15 bases spanning the gap. CDR3 sequence: CASSPGEEGYGYTF. The CDR3 DNA is TGTGCCAGCAGCCCAGGGGAAGAAGGCTATGGCTACACCTTC.

The chain has TRBV15 and TRBJ1-5; tentative D call: TRBD1 (6 bases). With 1 base removed from V and 5 bases from J, the gap between germline ends came to 12 bases. The CDR3 sequence is 15 residues long. Germline loops: CDR1 LNHNV, CDR2 YYDKDF (reference sequence). The CDR3 reads CATSRAQGWDQPQHF. CDR3 DNA sequence: TGTGCCACCAGCAGAGCACAGGGATGGGATCAGCCCCAGCATTTT.

The sample holds many counts of this clonotype. The rearrangement joins TRBV20-1 to TRBJ2-5, with TRBD1 matching over 8 bases. In germline, CDR1 is DFQATT, CDR2 SNEGSKA (reference sequence). This CDR3 is built from 15 residues. V lost 6 bases and J lost 5; bases outside the gene matches: 14. The CDR3 protein is CSAPSGGLFGETQYF. For the CDR3, the DNA is TGCAGTGCGCCATCAGGGGGCTTGTTTGGGGAGACCCAGTACTTC.

This clonotype was recorded many times. This chain joins TRBV2 and TRBJ1-1; D possibly corresponds to TRBD1 (6 bases). The CDR3 spans 16 residues. Germline V gene lookup returns CDR1 SNHLY and CDR2 FYNNEI. With 8 bases removed from V and 11 bases from J, the gap between germline ends came to 30 bases. The CDR3 reads CASLRGPSPGSLRAFF. CDR3 in DNA: TGTGCCAGCCTTCGGGGGCCCTCTCCCGGTTCTTTAAGGGCTTTCTTT.